This T cell receptor (beta chain) appears in the sequencing data of a study of identical twins. Broader study findings: A partial confounding effect on zero-insertion analyses could come from invariant MAIT and iNKT cells. Reduced insertions were recorded for abundant cord blood beta clonotypes, with no such pattern in memory repertoires.

This clonotype was counted a few times. Its matching antigen is unknown. There were only healthy Caucasians among the donors. In TCRdb, the 5' RACE reads were re-called with MiXCR into one record per CDR3 protein. The sample contains fewer than 900,000 distinct CDR3 sequences, 18% of which appear only once. The V gene end was trimmed by 5 bases and the J gene end by 8 bases; junction bases not matched to a gene: 17. This CDR3 contains 17 residues. These same data were also listed under a study on T cells expressing NK-cell markers. As that study records: Only alpha-beta TCR T cells were sorted in several experiments, using an anti-gamma-delta TCR antibody.

This sequence joins TRBV12-3 or TRBV12-4 and TRBJ2-1; 8 bases line up with TRBD2. The sample was PBMCs. The source is a woman aged 18 to 35 in good health. The CDR3 DNA sequence: TGTGCCAGCAGTCTCAATTACGGGGGGGCCCGAGCGGATGAGCAGTTCTTC. Translating it yields CASSLNYGGARADEQFF.